The present TCR beta chain was sequenced within a study of T-cell memory formation after mild COVID-19. General study results and limits: Clones contracting over day 15 to 85 were CD4/CD8 balanced, with later expanders leaning CD4+. Pre-infection memory held some responding clones, suggesting pre-existing cross-reactive T cells responded.

TCRdb passed the 5' RACE reads through MiXCR, listing each CDR3 protein once. The repertoire holds 200,000 to 300,000 distinct CDR3 sequences, with 9.4% as singletons. The CDR3 runs 13 residues. In germline, CDR1 is SNHLY, CDR2 FYNNEI. V shed 6 bases and J shed 6 bases, with 15 bases lying between them. In its sample, this clonotype was seen a few times. Its antigen is unknown. The sample consisted of PBMCs or a T cell subset sorted from them (not recorded which). The J gene is TRBJ2-7, the V gene TRBV2; D might be TRBD2 (6 bases). This TCR derives from a man aged 18 to 35 who had mild COVID-19 (a few samples of this study predate the infection). Cell type and time point are not known. The CDR3 region is CASSLGGVREQYF. The CDR3 coding sequence is TGTGCCAGCAGCCTTGGAGGGGTACGCGAGCAGTACTTC.